Below, 23 T cell receptor beta chains from the same sample are listed, as sequenced in a study of blood T cells in healthy people across ages. Combining a sample-barcoded 5' primer with a J-beta primer mix, a second PCR ran for about 6 to 11 cycles. TCRdb ran MiXCR on the 5' RACE reads and lists one entry per CDR3 protein. The table records around 500,000 distinct CDR3 sequences, about 28% of them present only once. These data also featured in a second study, about T cells of mothers and their children.

Specimen: blood. The receptors were sampled from a boy between 2 and 10 years old in good health.

V gene TRBV7-2 combines with J gene TRBJ2-5; D perhaps matches TRBD2 (5 bases). CDR1 is SGHTA and CDR2 is FQGNSA in the germline V gene. The CDR3 loop spans 18 amino acids. Trimming stripped 4 bases from V and 1 base from J, with 22 bases between. This CDR3 is CASSSFGPAWGAQETQYF. CDR3 bases: TGTGCCAGCAGCTCCTTTGGCCCGGCATGGGGAGCCCAAGAGACCCAGTACTTC.

The chain combines TRBV11-2 with TRBJ2-5; 8 bases agree with TRBD2. Per the germline V gene, CDR1 is SGHAT and CDR2 is FQNNGV. The ends lost 6 bases at V and 5 bases at J; junction bases unmatched: 14. This CDR3 region has 16 residues. CDR3: CASRSMRGEIGETQYF. CDR3 in DNA: TGTGCCAGCAGGTCGATGCGGGGGGAGATCGGGGAGACCCAGTACTTC.

Note on this clonotype: At one of its ends the junction is not consistent with the germline gene, which may arise from a read error. The chain carries TRBV20-1 and TRBJ2-5; 7 positions agree with TRBD1. The CDR3 covers 12 residues. From germline, CDR1 is DFQATT and CDR2 SNEGSKA (reference sequence). CDR3 bases: TGCAGTGCTAGTGAGGGGGCAGCAGATGCGCACTTC. This codes for CSASEGAADAHF.

A few counts support this clonotype. The genes are TRBV7-3 and TRBJ2-4; maybe TRBD1 (6 bases). The V and J ends lost 5 bases and 11 bases respectively, with 16 bases between them. This CDR3 contains 13 residues. Germline lookup yields CDR1 SGHTA and CDR2 FQGTGA. The CDR3 region is CASSLRGPGFQYF. CDR3 sequence (DNA): TGTGCCAGCAGCCTCAGGGGCCCAGGTTTTCAGTACTTC.

The table lists this clonotype with a few counts. J is TRBJ2-2 and V is TRBV20-1; the match to TRBD1 covers 9 bases. The germline gives CDR1 DFQATT, CDR2 SNEGSKA (reference sequence). The CDR3 runs to 14 residues. V shed 6 bases and J 1 base; nucleotides not matched to a gene: 3. The CDR3 DNA reads TGCAGTGCCCAGGGACAGGGGAACACCGGGGAGCTGTTTTTT. Its translation is CSAQGQGNTGELFF.

The genes are TRBV4-2 and TRBJ2-3, with D possibly being TRBD1 or TRBD2 (5 bases each). From germline, CDR1 is LGHNA and CDR2 YNFKEQ. The CDR3 spans 16 residues. V was cut by 1 base and J by 6 bases, with 17 bases left in between. CDR3 sequence reads: CASSQAPGRQGDTQYF. CDR3 DNA sequence: TGTGCCAGCAGCCAAGCCCCGGGACGGCAAGGGGATACGCAGTATTTT.

This clonotype was seen only a few times. This rearrangement joins TRBV9 to TRBJ1-1; the match to TRBD1 covers 9 bases. The V gene end was trimmed by 3 bases and the J gene end by 5 bases; junction bases not matched to a gene: 5. Per germline, CDR1 SGDLS and CDR2 YYNGEE. The CDR3 contains 14 residues. The CDR3 sequence: CASSAQGARTEAFF. The CDR3 bases are TGTGCCAGCAGCGCACAGGGGGCGAGGACTGAAGCTTTCTTT.

This clonotype was observed a handful of times. Compared with germline, one end of the junction differs, possibly owing to a read error. The chain employs TRBV12-3 or TRBV12-4 and TRBJ1-1; TRBD1 agrees at 9 bases. The CDR3 is 13 amino acids. The CDR3 DNA reads TGTGCTAGCAGCAGGGACAGGGTGTTCGTAGCTTTCTTT. This sequence encodes CASSRDRVFVAFF.

The rearrangement links TRBV29-1 to TRBJ2-7, with 9 bases aligning to TRBD1. In germline, CDR1 is SQVTM, CDR2 ANQGSEA. The CDR3 has 11 residues. The V gene end was trimmed by 6 bases and the J gene end by 5 bases; junction bases not matched to a gene: 2. CDR3 DNA: TGCAGCGTACGACAGGGGGACGAGCAGTACTTC. It encodes CSVRQGDEQYF.

Ten or more counts support this clonotype. The V gene is TRBV15, the J gene TRBJ2-7, with 8 bases aligning to TRBD1. The germline gives CDR1 LNHNV, CDR2 YYDKDF (reference sequence). The CDR3 covers 14 residues. The ends lost 5 bases at V and 4 bases at J; junction bases unmatched: 7. In DNA, the CDR3 is TGTGCCACCAGCTCCCGACAGGGGACATACGAGCAGTACTTC. Amino acids: CATSSRQGTYEQYF.

The chain combines TRBV20-1 with TRBJ2-7; D uncertain. V was trimmed by 0 bases and J by 0 bases, leaving 9 bases between them. From germline, CDR1 is DFQATT and CDR2 SNEGSKA (reference sequence). The CDR3 covers 14 residues. CDR3 sequence: CSARDPSTSYEQYF. CDR3 bases: TGCAGTGCTAGAGATCCGAGCACCTCCTACGAGCAGTACTTC.

In this sample, this clonotype turned up a few times. The chain recombines TRBV29-1 with TRBJ1-1; D may be TRBD1 (5 bases). Trimming shortened V by 4 bases and J by 1 base, and 7 bases separated the two germline ends. Germline CDR1 reads SQVTM; CDR2 reads ANQGSEA. CDR3 length: 12 amino acids. The CDR3 loop reads CSVARANTEAFF. The CDR3 DNA is TGCAGCGTTGCCAGGGCGAACACTGAAGCTTTCTTT.

V and J are TRBV7-9 and TRBJ2-7; 10 bases are a match to TRBD2. V trimming: 0 bases; J trimming: 0 bases; junction bases outside the gene matches: 11. Germline CDR1 reads SEHNR; CDR2 reads FQNEAQ (reference sequence). This CDR3 has 19 amino acids. CDR3 in DNA: TGTGCCAGCAGCTTAGCGCGGGGACTAGCGTTGAATCCCTCCTACGAGCAGTACTTC. Encoded protein: CASSLARGLALNPSYEQYF.

This clonotype was picked up a small number of times. The rearrangement uses TRBV5-1 and TRBJ2-7; unclear D gene. There are 14 residues in the CDR3. Germline CDR1 reads SGHRS; CDR2 reads YFSETQ. V lost 0 bases to trimming and J lost 4 bases, with 11 bases between them. CDR3 nucleotide sequence: TGCGCCAGCAGCTTGGAGCCACGGAAGTACGAGCAGTACTTC. Residues: CASSLEPRKYEQYF.

The table lists this clonotype with a few counts. This chain uses TRBV7-2 with TRBJ2-5, with TRBD1 identical over 10 bases. CDR1 SGHTA and CDR2 FQGNSA come from the germline V gene. The CDR3 has 17 residues. V dropped 2 bases and J dropped 0; count of bases not matched to a gene: 6. The CDR3 spells CASSLSPGQGYQETQYF. CDR3 nucleotides: TGTGCCAGCAGCTTATCGCCGGGACAGGGGTACCAAGAGACCCAGTACTTC.

The chain employs TRBV20-1 and TRBJ2-3, with TRBD2 identical over 9 bases. The V gene end was trimmed by 4 bases and the J gene end by 6 bases; junction bases not matched to a gene: 8. The germline V gene has CDR1 DFQATT and CDR2 SNEGSKA (reference sequence). CDR3 length equals 14 residues. The CDR3 spells CSATSGTKMDTQYF. The CDR3 DNA sequence: TGCAGTGCTACTAGCGGGACGAAAATGGATACGCAGTATTTT.

The genes are TRBV2 and TRBJ2-3; a weak D match, TRBD2 (6 bases). Trimming took off 6 bases at V and 4 bases at J, with 17 bases between the two ends. The CDR3 covers 15 residues. Looked up from germline, CDR1 is SNHLY and CDR2 is FYNNEI. The chain's CDR3 is CASSPPGGKADTQYF. The CDR3 coding sequence is TGTGCCAGCAGCCCCCCCGGCGGGAAGGCAGATACGCAGTATTTT.

CDR3 residues: CASSYAVTGEGLDSPLHF. CDR3 coding DNA: TGTGCCAGCAGTTACGCCGTTACCGGGGAGGGGCTGGATTCACCCCTCCACTTT. The chain employs TRBV6-5 and TRBJ1-6, with D perhaps matching TRBD1 (5 bases). Per the germline V gene, CDR1 is MNHEY and CDR2 is SVGAGI. This CDR3 comprises 18 residues. V lost 2 bases and J 8 bases, leaving 22 bases between the germline ends.

This clonotype has just one count. This CDR3 reads CASTPWQGSTDTQYF. CDR3 in DNA: TGTGCCAGCACTCCCTGGCAGGGGAGCACAGATACGCAGTATTTT. This chain connects TRBV6-5 to TRBJ2-3; the D gene is possibly TRBD1 (6 bases). The germline V gene has CDR1 MNHEY and CDR2 SVGAGI. The CDR3 covers 15 residues. V was shortened by 7 bases and J by 0 bases, with 14 bases between the two germline ends.

This sequence joins TRBV24-1 and TRBJ2-7; possibly TRBD2 for D (5 bases). The end of the DNA fits TRBJ2-1 better, so the J call may be wrong. Germline values: CDR1 KGHDR, CDR2 SFDVKD. The length of the CDR3 is 14 residues. This CDR3 reads CATSDSGDYNEQFF. The CDR3 DNA is TGTGCCACCAGTGATTCCGGGGACTACAATGAGCAGTTCTTC.

The J gene is TRBJ1-1, the V gene TRBV7-2; weak D call: TRBD1 (5 bases). The CDR3 sequence is 14 residues long. In germline, CDR1 is SGHTA, CDR2 FQGNSA. V shed 2 bases and J shed 11 bases, with 18 bases lying between them. For the CDR3, the DNA is TGTGCCAGCAGCTTAAGGCAGGGAGGTGGTTCGGCTTTCTTT. It translates to CASSLRQGGGSAFF. Together with reference TRBV7-2 and TRBJ1-1, the CDR3 gives the full variable domain: GAGVSQSPSNKVTEKGKDVELRCDPISGHTALYWYRQSLGQGLEFLIYFQGNSAPDKSGLPSDRFSAERTGGSVSTLTIQRTQQEDSAVYLCASSLRQGGGSAFFGQGTRLTVV.

The chain joins TRBV27 to TRBJ2-7, with TRBD2 identical over 7 bases. CDR3 length: 15 residues. CDR1 and CDR2 from the germline V gene are MNHEY and SMNVEV (reference sequence). J gave up 3 bases and V 4 bases, and 9 bases lay outside the gene matches. CDR3 nucleotides: TGTGCCAGCAGTTCCTTCGGGACTACCGACTACGAGCAGTACTTC. Translation: CASSSFGTTDYEQYF.

The chain combines TRBV5-6 with TRBJ1-2; D is ambiguous. Per germline, CDR1 SGHDT and CDR2 YYEEEE. Trimming pared 4 bases from V and 3 bases from J, leaving 10 bases between. This CDR3 contains 13 residues. Here the CDR3 reads CASSQSRDYGYTF. In DNA form, the CDR3 reads TGTGCCAGCAGCCAGAGTCGGGACTATGGCTACACCTTC.